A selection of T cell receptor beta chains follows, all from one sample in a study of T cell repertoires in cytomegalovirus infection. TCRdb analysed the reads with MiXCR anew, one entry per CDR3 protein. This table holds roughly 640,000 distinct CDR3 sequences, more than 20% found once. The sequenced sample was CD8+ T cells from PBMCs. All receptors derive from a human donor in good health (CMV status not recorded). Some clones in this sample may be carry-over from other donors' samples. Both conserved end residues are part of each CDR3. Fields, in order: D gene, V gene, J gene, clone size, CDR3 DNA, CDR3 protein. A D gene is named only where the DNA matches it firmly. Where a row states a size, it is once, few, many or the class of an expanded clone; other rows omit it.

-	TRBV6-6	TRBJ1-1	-	TGTGCCAGCAGTTACCAGGGGACGGGAACTGAAGCTTTCTTT	CASSYQGTGTEAFF
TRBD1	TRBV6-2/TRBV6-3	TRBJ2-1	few	TGTGCCAGCAGACCCGGGACAGGTCAATTTAGTGAGCAGTTCTTC	CASRPGTGQFSEQFF
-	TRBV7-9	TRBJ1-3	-	TGTGCCAGCAGCTTAGCGGGCGGAGACTCTGGAAACACCATATATTTT	CASSLAGGDSGNTIYF
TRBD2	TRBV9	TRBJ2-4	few	TGTGCCAGCAGCGTCTCGGGAGGGACGGCCAAAAACATTCAGTACTTC	CASSVSGGTAKNIQYF
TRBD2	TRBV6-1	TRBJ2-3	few	TGTGCCAGCAGCGACGCACTAGCGGGGGCAGATACGCAGTATTTT	CASSDALAGADTQYF
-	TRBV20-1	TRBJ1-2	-	TGCAGTGCTAGAGATTTCGGGTCAAACTATGGCTACACCTTC	CSARDFGSNYGYTF
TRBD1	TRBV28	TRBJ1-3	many	TGTGCCAGCAGACCTACGACAGGGGATACTGGAAACACCATATATTTT	CASRPTTGDTGNTIYF
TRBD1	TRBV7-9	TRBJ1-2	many	TGTGCCACGACGGGACAGGGAGAAAGGCGAGATGGCTACACCTTC	CATTGQGERRDGYTF
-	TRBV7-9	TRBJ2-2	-	TGTGCCAGCAGCTTATGGGGCCTGGGCACCGGGGAGCTGTTTTTT	CASSLWGLGTGELFF
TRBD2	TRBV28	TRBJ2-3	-	TGTGCCAGCAGTTTTCGCGGGGGGGCCTCAGATACGCAGTATTTT	CASSFRGGASDTQYF
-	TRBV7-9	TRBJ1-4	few	TGTGCCAGCAGCTTAGAGCCAGTGGGGGAAAAACTGTTTTTT	CASSLEPVGEKLFF
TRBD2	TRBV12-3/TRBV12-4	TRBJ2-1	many	TGTGCCAGCAGTGGGGTTGAAGCGGGGGTTCCCTACAATGAGCAGTTCTTC	CASSGVEAGVPYNEQFF
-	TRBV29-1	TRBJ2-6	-	TGCAGCGTTGAAGTCGAGTACACCCAACCCTACTCTGGGGCCAACGTCCTGACTTTC	CSVEVEYTQPYSGANVLTF
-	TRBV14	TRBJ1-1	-	TGTGCCAGCAGCCAAGTCTTAACGGAAGCTTTCTTT	CASSQVLTEAFF
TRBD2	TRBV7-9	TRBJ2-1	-	TGTGCCAGCAGCTTAGACCGACTCGGAGCGGGGGAGTTGAACAATGAGCAGTTCTTC	CASSLDRLGAGELNNEQFF
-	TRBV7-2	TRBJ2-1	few	TGTGCCAGCAGCCGCCTAAGGAGTGGGGAGGATGAGCAGTTCTTC	CASSRLRSGEDEQFF
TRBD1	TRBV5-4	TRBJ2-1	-	TGTGCCAGCATCCCAGACAGGGGGCAGGTCGCCGGGAATGAGCAGTTCTTC	CASIPDRGQVAGNEQFF
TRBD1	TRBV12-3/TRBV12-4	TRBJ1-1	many	TGTGCCAGCAGTTCCTCAGGACAGGGCGGCACTGAAGCTTTCTTT	CASSSSGQGGTEAFF
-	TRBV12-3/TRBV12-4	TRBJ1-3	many	TGTGCCAGCACGATACACCGGGACCCAAGAAACACCATATATTTT	CASTIHRDPRNTIYF
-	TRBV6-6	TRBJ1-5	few	TGTGCCAGCAGTTACGTATGGAGGGGAGGGCAAAACCAGCCCCAGCATTTT	CASSYVWRGGQNQPQHF